The entry that follows covers one TCR beta chain sequence. Its antigen specificity is not known. Base quality data are lacking; no much larger clone is found one base away. The data belong to a study of vaccination effects on CD4 cells after COVID-19 (dated by TCRdb to between 2020 and 2023). Context from the whole study: The ViraFEST assay stimulated PBMC with viral peptide pools and then used TCR sequencing to identify antigen-specific CD4+ T cell clonotypes by expansion. SARS-CoV-2 spike-specific CD4+ TCR repertoires were compared before and after mRNA vaccination in COVID-19 convalescent patients and in infection-naive vaccine recipients. Across the study, the median time from the second dose to post-vaccine sampling was 72 days (range 14 to 241). In the study, cultures from other donors were sequenced using the Oncomine TCR Beta short-read assay on an Illumina iSeq 100. About 2.1 million PBMC per well were cultured in IMDM with roughly 5% human AB serum, 8.5 to 10 IU/ml IL-2 and gentamicin, plus 10 ug/ml peptides. The full study included over 8 COVID-19 convalescent patients and a few SARS-CoV-2-naive healthy vaccine recipients. Broad study findings and their caveats: Both infection-induced and vaccine-induced clones contracted markedly at late post-vaccination timepoints, which is consistent with waning T cell responses. In healthy vaccine recipients, vaccine-induced clones were almost all SARS-CoV-2 mono-reactive, with only 1 of 255 being cross-reactive with common cold coronaviruses. Only a small number of convalescent patients were included, and no early post-infection timepoints were available, which limited the study.

V is cut back by 4 bases and J by 6 bases, with 11 bases in the junction unmatched. The germline V gene yields MNHEY for CDR1 and SVGAGI for CDR2. The CDR3 has 15 amino acids, counting the end cysteine and valine. The kept DNA is CDR3 alone, 45 bases in frame from the first base. After about 9 days of culture, CD4+ T cells were isolated with the EasySep CD4+ T cell isolation kit. Each participant got two doses of an mRNA SARS-CoV-2 vaccine, either BNT162b2 or mRNA-1273. The absence of prior SARS-CoV-2 infection in healthy vaccine recipients was confirmed by negative nucleocapsid antibodies before and after vaccination. On days 3 and 7, half of the culture medium was replaced with fresh IL-2-containing medium. Unless otherwise noted, each peptide stimulation condition was cultured in triplicate wells. PBMC were separated from whole blood using Ficoll-Paque Plus gradient centrifugation and were then either cryopreserved at -140C or used fresh. Genomic DNA was extracted from cultured CD4+ T cells with the QIAamp micro DNA kit.

Library preparation used the immunoSEQ multiplex PCR assay. DNA from the cultured, isolated CD4+ T cells was subjected to TCR beta CDR3 sequencing. The authors' pipeline ran thus. The analysis removed non-productive TCR sequences, trimmed reads to the CDR3 region, and retained only CDR3s that were 7 or more amino acids long. The MANAFEST web app was used to pick out antigen-specific clonotypes by comparing their expansion in peptide wells with that in reference cultures. Positive clones required FDR<0.05 expansion versus reference and all other wells, odds ratio above 5, and frequency above 0.1% in two replicate wells. A clonotype was called cross-reactive if it was significantly expanded both in SARS-CoV-2 spike wells and in at least one common cold coronavirus spike condition. CDR3 similarity was assessed by Levenshtein distance with the stringdist R package, and unrooted trees were built with ape in R 3.6.1. The clones in this table, taken by TCRdb from immuneACCESS, are in-frame only. Not every clone is retained; where verified, under half of the shortfall comes from an unresolved V gene, and the cause of the rest is unknown. That table is the source of V, J and clone size, and D and trimming were worked out from the DNA. The sample records approximately 70,000 clones, roughly 73% of which are singletons. The ten most abundant clones make up 2% to 3% of the sample.

Recombination joined TRBV6-5 with TRBJ2-7; TRBD2 agrees with 8 junctional bases. The specimen comprised CD4+ T cells from PBMCs cultured without peptide, sampled after COVID-19 vaccination. This receptor was obtained from a human donor who received a COVID-19 vaccine. The bases are TGTGCCAGCAGTTCCGGGGGGGCAGGGGAACGCGAGCAGTACGTC. This sequence encodes CASSSGGAGEREQYV.